This passage covers 22 T cell receptor beta chains from one sample sequenced in a study of blood T cell repertoires in COVID-19. Profiling relied on immunoSEQ multiplex PCR, and the TCRdb table lists in-frame clones only, not all of them. The table includes about 480,000 clones, 80% to 90% detected once. The sequenced sample was peripheral blood. Receptors originate from a man aged 18 to 30 with COVID-19, enrolled during active disease.

The rearrangement links TRBV4-1 to TRBJ1-5; D call uncertain. Germline lookup yields CDR1 MGHRA and CDR2 YSYEKL. This CDR3 has 16 residues. Trimming shortened V by 1 base and J by 10 bases, and 20 bases separated the two germline ends. The DNA of the CDR3 is TGCGCCAGCAGCCAAGTGGAGGCCAGGACCATCAGCCCCCAGCATTTT. The encoded protein is CASSQVEARTISPQHF.

This chain uses TRBV2 with TRBJ1-2; D not certain. The V end lost 5 bases, the J end lost 4 bases, and 23 bases lay between the germline ends. The CDR3 totals 17 residues. CDR1 is SNHLY and CDR2 is FYNNEI in the germline V gene. The CDR3 DNA sequence: TGTGCCAGCAGTTATTCATGGGAACTAGAGAGACTCTATGGCTACACCTTC. Its protein product is CASSYSWELERLYGYTF. Drawing the rest from reference TRBV2 and TRBJ1-2, the complete variable domain is EPEVTQTPSHQVTQMGQEVILRCVPISNHLYFYWYRQILGQKVEFLVSFYNNEISEKSEIFDDQFSVERPDGSNFTLKIRSTKLEDSAMYFCASSYSWELERLYGYTFGSGTRLTVV.

The chain has TRBV3-1 (or the pseudogene TRBV3-2) and TRBJ2-5, with 7 bases lining up with TRBD2. Losses at the gene ends were 4 bases for V and 5 bases for J; bases not matched to a gene: 13. CDR3 length: 16 amino acids. Germline-derived CDR1 and CDR2 are LGHDT and YNNKEL (reference sequence). The CDR3 DNA is TGTGCCAGCAGCCGGTCGTGGACTAGATTGTCGGAGACCCAGTACTTC. Translated: CASSRSWTRLSETQYF.

The V gene is TRBV2, the J gene TRBJ2-6; unclear D gene. Trimming removed 6 bases at V and 2 bases at J, with 8 bases between. Germline CDR1 SNHLY, CDR2 FYNNEI. The CDR3 totals 14 residues. The CDR3 loop is CASSEPTGANVLTF. Written as DNA, the CDR3 is TGTGCCAGCAGCGAACCAACTGGGGCCAACGTCCTGACTTTC.

V usage is TRBV7-3 and J usage is TRBJ2-1; D is ambiguous. The CDR3 is made up of 13 amino acids. V lost 4 bases and J lost 8, with 12 bases in between. CDR1 is SGHTA, CDR2 FQGTGA, per germline. The CDR3 DNA reads as TGTGCCAGCAGCTCAAGACCCCGGGATGAGCAGTTCTTC. Translating it yields CASSSRPRDEQFF.

V is TRBV5-1 and J is TRBJ2-7; D uncertain. CDR1 SGHRS and CDR2 YFSETQ come from the germline V gene. The CDR3 totals 13 residues. The ends were cut back, 0 bases at V and 4 bases at J, with 8 bases in the middle. CDR3: CASSLAAEYEQYF. The CDR3 coding sequence is TGCGCCAGCAGCTTGGCCGCGGAATACGAGCAGTACTTC.

The chain couples TRBV5-6 to TRBJ2-7; D is unclear. Germline V CDR1 and CDR2: SGHDT, YYEEEE. V shed 2 bases and J shed 0 bases, with 12 bases lying between them. The CDR3 is 15 residues long. Written as DNA, the CDR3 is TGTGCCAGCAGCTTTGCGCCAACGAGCTCCTACGAGCAGTACTTC. This gives the protein CASSFAPTSSYEQYF.

The genes are TRBV5-1 and TRBJ1-1; D remains unclear. Germline V lookup: CDR1 SGHRS, CDR2 YFSETQ. V was clipped by 0 bases and J by 2 bases, with 8 bases between them. This CDR3 is 14 amino acids long. The CDR3 DNA reads TGCGCCAGCAGCTTGGCCCCAGGTAACACTGAAGCTTTCTTT. Its protein product is CASSLAPGNTEAFF.

In the case of this clone: Other DNA sequences in this sample translate to the same CDR3. J is TRBJ2-1 and V is TRBV7-9; TRBD2 matches at 10 bases. This CDR3 has 15 amino acids. V lost 5 bases, J lost 0 bases, and 1 base stayed unmatched. The germline gives CDR1 SEHNR, CDR2 FQNEAQ (reference sequence). The CDR3 is CASSPSGSSYNEQFF. In DNA form, the CDR3 reads TGTGCCAGCAGCCCTAGCGGGAGCTCCTACAATGAGCAGTTCTTC. Supplemented by reference TRBV7-9 and TRBJ2-1, the full variable domain reads DTGVSQNPRHKITKRGQNVTFRCDPISEHNRLYWYRQTLGQGPEFLTYFQNEAQLEKSRLLSDRFSAERPKGSFSTLEIQRTEQGDSAMYLCASSPSGSSYNEQFFGPGTRLTVL.

The genes are TRBV5-1 and TRBJ2-7, with D hard to call. The CDR3 length is 15 residues. CDR1 SGHRS and CDR2 YFSETQ come from the germline V gene. V lost 0 bases and J 3 bases, leaving 13 bases between the germline ends. The CDR3 loop reads CASSLGFSMSYEQYF. For the CDR3, the DNA is TGCGCCAGCAGCTTGGGGTTTAGTATGAGCTACGAGCAGTACTTC.

This clone appeared a single time. The gene calls are TRBV5-1 and TRBJ2-1; 10 bases line up with TRBD1. Germline CDR1 and CDR2: SGHRS and YFSETQ. The CDR3 length is 14 residues. Losses at the gene ends were 5 bases for V and 5 bases for J; bases not matched to a gene: 4. The CDR3 here is CASSRDRGNNEQFF. The DNA for the CDR3 is TGCGCCAGCAGTCGGGACAGGGGAAACAATGAGCAGTTCTTC.

This chain links TRBV7-9 with TRBJ1-2, with TRBD1 identical over 7 bases. CDR3 size: 14 residues. J lost 6 bases, V lost 3 bases, and 7 bases had no gene match. Germline-derived CDR1 and CDR2 are SEHNR and FQNEAQ (reference sequence). In DNA form, the CDR3 reads TGTGCCAGCAGCTTTGGTAGTGGGACAGATGGCTACACCTTC. Protein product: CASSFGSGTDGYTF. Drawing the rest from reference TRBV7-9 and TRBJ1-2, the complete variable domain is DTGVSQNPRHKITKRGQNVTFRCDPISEHNRLYWYRQTLGQGPEFLTYFQNEAQLEKSRLLSDRFSAERPKGSFSTLEIQRTEQGDSAMYLCASSFGSGTDGYTFGSGTRLTVV.

The gene calls are TRBV7-2 and TRBJ2-1; TRBD2 aligns across 7 bases. V dropped 4 bases and J dropped 6; count of bases not matched to a gene: 12. The germline V gene has CDR1 SGHTA and CDR2 FQGNSA. The CDR3 totals 16 residues. This CDR3 reads CASSSRSLLAANEQFF. The CDR3 coding sequence is TGTGCCAGCAGCTCCCGAAGCCTTCTAGCGGCCAATGAGCAGTTCTTC.

To note about this clone: One junction end disagrees with the germline gene, perhaps due to a read error. This CDR3 is also generated by other DNA sequences in the sample. This rearrangement joins TRBV7-7 to TRBJ2-5, with 11 bases lining up with TRBD2. The CDR3 consists of 16 residues. Looked up from germline, CDR1 is SSHAT and CDR2 is FNYEAQ (reference sequence). CDR3 protein: CASSLGLAGGKETQYF. The CDR3 DNA reads TGTGCTAGCAGCTTAGGGCTAGCGGGAGGTAAAGAGACCCAGTACTTC.

The chain is built from TRBV11-2 and TRBJ2-1; TRBD2 matches 10 bases. The CDR3 extends over 16 amino acids. V gave up 4 bases and J gave up 7 bases; unmatched junction bases: 10. Germline V gene data show CDR1 as SGHAT and CDR2 as FQNNGV. In nucleotides, the CDR3 is TGTGCCAGCAGCTCCGCCTCTAGCGGGAGTTTGAATGAGCAGTTCTTC. As protein: CASSSASSGSLNEQFF.

The chain joins TRBV4-2 to TRBJ2-1, with 10 bases matching TRBD2. J gave up 9 bases and V 3 bases, and 14 bases lay outside the gene matches. This CDR3 comprises 17 residues. The germline CDR1 and CDR2 sequences are LGHNA and YNFKEQ. The chain's CDR3 is CASSQGPASGRVGEQFF. DNA for the CDR3: TGTGCCAGCAGCCAGGGACCCGCTAGCGGGAGAGTCGGTGAGCAGTTCTTC.

This rearrangement joins TRBV7-8 to TRBJ2-7; 9 bases fit TRBD1. The V gene's germline CDR1 is SGHVS and CDR2 FQNEAQ. This CDR3 contains 15 residues. The trim removed 2 bases at V and 4 bases at J, leaving 6 bases unmatched. The DNA of the CDR3 is TGTGCCAGCAGCTTAAGGGACAGGGCTTGGTACGAGCAGTACTTC. This gives the protein CASSLRDRAWYEQYF.

The rearrangement links TRBV18 to TRBJ1-1, with D unclear. Germline lookup yields CDR1 KGHSH and CDR2 LQKENI. Trimming took off 8 bases at V and 0 bases at J, with 10 bases between the two ends. The CDR3 covers 13 residues. In nucleotides, the CDR3 is TGTGCCAGCGGAGAGGGTTTGAACACTGAAGCTTTCTTT. Its protein is CASGEGLNTEAFF.

This chain connects TRBV11-3 to TRBJ1-3; the D gene is possibly TRBD1 (5 bases). The germline CDR1 and CDR2 sequences are SGHNT and YENEEA. The CDR3 extends over 15 amino acids. Trimming shortened V by 1 base and J by 0 bases, and 7 bases separated the two germline ends. The CDR3 coding sequence is TGTGCCAGCAGCTTAGGAAGGGGCTCTGGAAACACCATATATTTT. This gives the protein CASSLGRGSGNTIYF.

This sequence joins TRBV13 and TRBJ2-7; a weak D match, TRBD1 (5 bases). The CDR3 has 16 residues. Deletions cut 1 base from V and 0 bases from J, with 13 bases between. Germline V gives CDR1 PRHDT, CDR2 FYEKMQ (reference sequence). CDR3 DNA sequence: TGTGCCAGCAGCTTAGCCCCAACAGGCCTCTCCTACGAGCAGTACTTC. Protein: CASSLAPTGLSYEQYF.

This clone came up a few times. The sample carries other DNA sequences with the same CDR3. The rearrangement uses TRBV18 and TRBJ1-6, with D unresolved. The CDR3 is made up of 15 amino acids. The V end lost 2 bases, the J end lost 1 base, and 6 bases lay between the germline ends. The germline V gene has CDR1 KGHSH and CDR2 LQKENI. The CDR3 DNA sequence: TGTGCCAGCTCACCAGGGGAGTCCTATAATTCACCCCTCCACTTT. Its protein product is CASSPGESYNSPLHF.

The rearrangement uses TRBV3-1 (or the pseudogene TRBV3-2) and TRBJ2-3; D possibly corresponds to TRBD2 (7 bases). Trimming took off 4 bases at V and 4 bases at J, with 12 bases between the two ends. The V gene's germline CDR1 is LGHDT and CDR2 YNNKEL (reference sequence). This CDR3 is 14 amino acids long. The CDR3 region has the DNA TGTGCCAGCAGCCTTAAAGGGGGGGCAGATACGCAGTATTTT. It specifies CASSLKGGADTQYF.